Listed below are T cell receptor beta chains from one sample, sequenced in a study of spatial heterogeneity in lung cancer. TCRdb re-called the 5' RACE reads through MiXCR, storing one row per CDR3 protein. The table includes tens of thousands of distinct CDR3 sequences, approximately 18% detected once. The sequencing used PBMCs, collected at surgery. The receptors were gathered from a male donor with early-stage non-small cell lung cancer. Both conserved end residues are part of each CDR3. Each record gives: clone size, D gene, J gene, CDR3 length, V gene, CDR3 DNA, CDR3 protein. D genes are given only for firm matches. Not every row has a clone size; where given, it reads once, few, many or a size class.

>few|-|TRBJ2-3|14|TRBV5-1
TGCGCCAGCAGCCCCGGCGTAGCTTCAGATACGCAGTATTTT
CASSPGVASDTQYF
>many|-|TRBJ1-1|14|TRBV29-1
TGCAGCGGGGGGCAAGCAGGGCCCAACACTGAAGCTTTCTTT
CSGGQAGPNTEAFF
>few|TRBD2|TRBJ2-1|16|TRBV12-3/TRBV12-4
TGTGCCAGCAGTTTTAGCGGGGGCCTGGGAGGCAATGAGCAGTTCTTC
CASSFSGGLGGNEQFF
>many|-|TRBJ1-2|11|TRBV5-1
TGCGCCAGCAGCAATGCGTGGGGCTACACCTTC
CASSNAWGYTF
>many|-|TRBJ2-3|17|TRBV7-9
TGTGCCAGCAGCTTATCTAACAGGGTCGTATTCACAGATACGCAGTATTTT
CASSLSNRVVFTDTQYF
>few|-|TRBJ2-7|13|TRBV6-2/TRBV6-3
TGTGCCAGCAGTTCCGGACGCTCCTACGAGCAGTACTTC
CASSSGRSYEQYF
>few|TRBD2|TRBJ2-7|14|TRBV5-1
TGCGCCAGCAGCTTGGGAGCCAGGGAGGGTGAGCAGTACTTC
CASSLGAREGEQYF
>once|-|TRBJ2-3|13|TRBV3-1
TGTGCCAGCAGCCCAAGGGGATCAGATACGCAGTATTTT
CASSPRGSDTQYF
>few|-|TRBJ1-5|15|TRBV4-3
TGCGCCAGCAGCCCGAGCGCAGGGGCTGGGCAGCCCCAGCATTTT
CASSPSAGAGQPQHF
>few|TRBD1|TRBJ1-4|15|TRBV9
TGTGCCAGCAGCATCGGACAGGGGGCTGATGAAAAACTGTTTTTT
CASSIGQGADEKLFF
>-|-|TRBJ1-2|13|TRBV6-5
TGTGCCAGCAGAATAGGGAAGAACTATGGCTACACCTTC
CASRIGKNYGYTF
>few|TRBD2|TRBJ2-7|14|TRBV28
TGTGCCAGCACTCTTAGCGGGACCTCCTACGAGCAGTACTTC
CASTLSGTSYEQYF
>few|-|TRBJ2-5|12|TRBV19
TGTGCCAGTAGTATAGGGGGAGAGACCCAGTACTTC
CASSIGGETQYF
>few|TRBD1|TRBJ2-7|16|TRBV19
TGTGCCAGTAGTATAGACCTCGGACAGGGATTCTACGAGCAGTACTTC
CASSIDLGQGFYEQYF
>few|-|TRBJ2-2|15|TRBV28
TGTGCCAGCAGCTTCCTGACTGAGATCACCGGGGAGCTGTTTTTT
CASSFLTEITGELFF
>-|-|TRBJ2-3|13|TRBV28
TGTGCCAGCAGGACTCTCAATCCAAATACGCAGTATTTT
CASRTLNPNTQYF
>few|-|TRBJ2-7|12|TRBV28
TGTGCCAGCAGTTTACAGGGACGCGAGCAGTACTTC
CASSLQGREQYF
>few|TRBD1|TRBJ1-1|16|TRBV7-2
TGTGCCAGCAGCCAACAGGGACAGGGAAGAGGCACTGAAGCTTTCTTT
CASSQQGQGRGTEAFF
>many|-|TRBJ2-1|13|TRBV6-4
TGTGCCAGCAGCGAAGTATCCGCCGGAAATCAGTTCTTC
CASSEVSAGNQFF
>-|-|TRBJ2-3|14|TRBV27
TGTGCCAGCAGTTTCTCCGCCATGGCGGGTACGCAGTATTTT
CASSFSAMAGTQYF
>few|-|TRBJ1-1|13|TRBV7-9
TGTGCCAGCAGCTTAGCCCAAAAAGCAGAAGCTTTCTTT
CASSLAQKAEAFF
>-|-|TRBJ1-2|17|TRBV12-3/TRBV12-4
TGTGCCAGCAGCATTGGACCTACCCACTCTGCTAACTATGGCTACACCTTC
CASSIGPTHSANYGYTF
>-|TRBD2|TRBJ2-1|15|TRBV20-1
TGCAGTGCTAGAGCCGGGACTAGCACGAACAATGAGCAGTTCTTC
CSARAGTSTNNEQFF
>-|-|TRBJ1-1|14|TRBV20-1
TGCAGTGCTAAGGACCGTCTTGAAGGCACTGAAGCTTTCTTT
CSAKDRLEGTEAFF
>-|TRBD2|TRBJ2-1|14|TRBV7-2
TGTGCCAGCAGCTTAGAGGCAGCGGGAGTTAGCGGCATCTTC
CASSLEAAGVSGIF
>few|-|TRBJ2-7|11|TRBV20-1
TGCAGTGCCGGCCAAGCCTACGAGCAGTACTTC
CSAGQAYEQYF